This TCR beta chain appears in the sequencing data of a study of T cell changes during pregnancy in multiple sclerosis. This table comes from immunoSEQ multiplex PCR, and its TCRdb copy is limited to in-frame clones, with some not included. Of around 59,000 clones listed, 80% to 95% were seen once; the top ten hold 0.85%. The CDR3 runs 16 residues. Germline V gives CDR1 SGHTA, CDR2 FQGNSA. V gave up 3 bases and J gave up 0 bases, with 12 bases separating them. The V call is TRBV7-2, the J call TRBJ1-3, with a weak D call TRBD1 (5 bases). The TCR originated in a female donor with multiple sclerosis, enrolled in a pregnancy study. The material was peripheral blood, obtained in the first trimester of pregnancy. CDR3 protein: CASSLSGLRSGNTIYF. The CDR3, as DNA: TGTGCCAGCAGCTTGTCGGGACTTCGCTCTGGAAACACCATATATTTT.